This entry lists 9 T cell receptor beta chains sequenced from one sample in a study of T cell responses to AZD1222 COVID-19 vaccine. The method was immunoSEQ multiplex PCR; TCRdb's version includes in-frame clones alone and lacks a portion of them. The table shows about 150,000 clones, with 90% occurring only once. This specimen was peripheral blood, taken on day 0 of AZD1222 vaccination. These TCRs come from an adult in good health.

This clone was counted only a few times. The chain combines TRBV6-1 with TRBJ1-1; D may be TRBD1 (5 bases). CDR3 length: 15 amino acids. V gave up 1 base and J gave up 0 bases, with 9 bases separating them. Germline V CDR1 and CDR2: MNHNS, SASEGT. This CDR3 is CASSEGAGLNTEAFF. The CDR3 nucleotides are TGTGCCAGCAGTGAAGGGGCAGGGCTGAACACTGAAGCTTTCTTT.

The chain carries TRBV4-1 and TRBJ1-2, with 8 bases that match TRBD1. CDR1 is MGHRA, CDR2 YSYEKL, per germline. The CDR3 has 18 residues. The V segment lost 3 bases and the J segment 4 bases; nucleotides outside the gene matches: 16. DNA of the CDR3: TGCGCCAGCAGCCAGGCCCCCAGGACAGGGTTTTTTGCCTATGGCTACACCTTC. Protein: CASSQAPRTGFFAYGYTF.

The genes are TRBV3-1 (or the pseudogene TRBV3-2) and TRBJ1-3; the match to TRBD1 covers 7 bases. J lost 2 bases, V lost 5 bases, and 9 bases had no gene match. The germline gives CDR1 LGHDT, CDR2 YNNKEL (reference sequence). This CDR3 region has 16 residues. The CDR3 nucleotides read TGTGCCAGCAGCGAGAACGTAGGGACAGCTGGAAACACCATATATTTT. This sequence encodes CASSENVGTAGNTIYF.

This chain connects TRBV18 to TRBJ2-3, with 11 bases lining up with TRBD1. The CDR3 runs 15 residues. Germline loops: CDR1 KGHSH, CDR2 LQKENI. V gave up 4 bases and J gave up 5 bases; unmatched junction bases: 5. This chain's CDR3 is CASSLPGQGGDTQYF. In DNA, the CDR3 is TGTGCCAGCTCACTCCCGGGACAGGGGGGAGATACGCAGTATTTT. Variable domain in full (rest from reference TRBV18 and TRBJ2-3): NAGVMQNPRHLVRRRGQEARLRCSPMKGHSHVYWYRQLPEEGLKFMVYLQKENIIDESGMPKERFSAEFPKEGPSILRIQQVVRGDSAAYFCASSLPGQGGDTQYFGPGTRLTVL.

This clone was seen more than once but under ten times. CDR3 residues: CASSLGSGEGKEKLFF. CDR3 nucleotides: TGCGCCAGCAGCTTGGGCTCGGGGGAGGGGAAGGAAAAACTGTTTTTT. V usage is TRBV5-1 and J usage is TRBJ1-4, with D possibly TRBD1 on 5 matching bases. Germline values: CDR1 SGHRS, CDR2 YFSETQ. This CDR3 region has 16 residues. Between the trimmed V and J ends, which lost 0 bases and 8 bases, there was a span of 17 bases. Full variable domain (rest looked up from reference TRBV5-1 and TRBJ1-4): KAGVTQTPRYLIKTRGQQVTLSCSPISGHRSVSWYQQTPGQGLQFLFEYFSETQRNKGNFPGRFSGRQFSNSRSEMNVSTLELGDSALYLCASSLGSGEGKEKLFFGSGTQLSVL.

The J gene is TRBJ1-5, the V gene TRBV6-2 or TRBV6-3, with D uncertain. V shed 6 bases and J shed 2 bases, with 11 bases lying between them. This CDR3 spans 14 amino acids. CDR1 is MNHEY and CDR2 is SVGEGT in the germline V gene. The CDR3 region has the DNA TGTGCCAGCAGCCATTCATGGGGCAATCAGCCCCAGCATTTT. Protein: CASSHSWGNQPQHF.

V gene TRBV6-4 combines with J gene TRBJ2-1; 11 bases map to TRBD2. Germline CDR1 MRHNA, CDR2 SNTAGT. The trim removed 5 bases at V and 3 bases at J, leaving 3 bases unmatched. This CDR3 is 15 amino acids long. The CDR3 DNA reads TGTGCCAGCAGTCCCCTAGCGGGGGGCTACAATGAGCAGTTCTTC. Translated: CASSPLAGGYNEQFF.

This clone was recorded only once. The chain uses TRBV5-8 and TRBJ2-3, with 8 bases that match TRBD2. V lost 4 bases, J lost 2 bases, and 9 bases stayed unmatched. Germline V gene sequence: CDR1 SGHTS, CDR2 YDEGEE. The CDR3 consists of 16 residues. CDR3 nucleotide sequence: TGTGCCAGCAGCCACTGGCGGGGGGCCCTCACAGATACGCAGTATTTT. It encodes CASSHWRGALTDTQYF.

The chain links TRBV18 to TRBJ1-4, with 10 nucleotides matching TRBD1. With 3 bases clipped from V and 6 bases from J, the junction kept 1 base outside the gene matches. The CDR3 runs 14 residues. CDR1 is KGHSH, CDR2 LQKENI, per germline. The CDR3 region has the DNA TGTGCCAGCTCACCGGGACAGGGGTATGAAAAACTGTTTTTT. Translating gives CASSPGQGYEKLFF.